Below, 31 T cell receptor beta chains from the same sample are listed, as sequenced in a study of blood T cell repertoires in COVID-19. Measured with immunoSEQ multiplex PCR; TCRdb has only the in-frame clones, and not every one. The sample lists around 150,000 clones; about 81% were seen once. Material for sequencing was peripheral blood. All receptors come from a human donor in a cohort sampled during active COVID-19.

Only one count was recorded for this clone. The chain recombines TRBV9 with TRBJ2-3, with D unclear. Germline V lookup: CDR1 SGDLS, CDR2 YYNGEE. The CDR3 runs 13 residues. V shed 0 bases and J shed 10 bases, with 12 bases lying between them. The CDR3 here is CASSVARSYPQYF. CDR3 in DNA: TGTGCCAGCAGCGTAGCCCGGAGCTACCCGCAGTATTTT.

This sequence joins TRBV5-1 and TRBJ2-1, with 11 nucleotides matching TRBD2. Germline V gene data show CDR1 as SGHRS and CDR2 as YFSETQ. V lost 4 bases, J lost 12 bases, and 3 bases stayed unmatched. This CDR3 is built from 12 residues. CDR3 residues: CASSLTSGRQFF. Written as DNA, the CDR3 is TGCGCCAGCAGCCTTACTAGCGGGAGGCAGTTCTTC.

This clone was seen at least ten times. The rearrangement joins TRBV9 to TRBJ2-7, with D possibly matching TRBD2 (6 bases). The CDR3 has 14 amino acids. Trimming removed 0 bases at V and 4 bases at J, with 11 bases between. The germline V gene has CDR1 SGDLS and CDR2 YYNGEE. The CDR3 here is CASSVGGVGYEQYF. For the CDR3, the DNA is TGTGCCAGCAGCGTAGGGGGGGTCGGTTACGAGCAGTACTTC.

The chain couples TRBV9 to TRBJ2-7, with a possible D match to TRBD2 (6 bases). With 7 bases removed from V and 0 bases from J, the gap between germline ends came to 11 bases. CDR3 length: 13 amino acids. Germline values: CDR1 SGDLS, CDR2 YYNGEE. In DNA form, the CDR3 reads TGTGCCAGCGGGAGGACAAGCTCCTACGAGCAGTACTTC. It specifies CASGRTSSYEQYF. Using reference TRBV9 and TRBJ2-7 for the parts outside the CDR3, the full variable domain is DSGVTQTPKHLITATGQRVTLRCSPRSGDLSVYWYQQSLDQGLQFLIQYYNGEERAKGNILERFSAQQFPDLHSELNLSSLELGDSALYFCASGRTSSYEQYFGPGTRLTVT.

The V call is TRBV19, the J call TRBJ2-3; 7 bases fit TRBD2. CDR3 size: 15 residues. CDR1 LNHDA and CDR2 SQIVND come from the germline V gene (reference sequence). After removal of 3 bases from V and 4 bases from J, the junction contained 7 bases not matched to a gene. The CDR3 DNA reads TGTGCCAGTAGTATTATGGCGGCGGGAGCAGATACGCAGTATTTT. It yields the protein CASSIMAAGADTQYF.

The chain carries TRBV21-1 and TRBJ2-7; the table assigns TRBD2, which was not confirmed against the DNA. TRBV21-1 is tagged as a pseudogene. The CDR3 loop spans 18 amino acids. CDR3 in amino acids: CASSLINGPSGVSYEQYF. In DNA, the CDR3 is TGTGCCAGCAGCCTAATTAATGGGCCTAGCGGGGTCTCCTACGAGCAGTACTTC.

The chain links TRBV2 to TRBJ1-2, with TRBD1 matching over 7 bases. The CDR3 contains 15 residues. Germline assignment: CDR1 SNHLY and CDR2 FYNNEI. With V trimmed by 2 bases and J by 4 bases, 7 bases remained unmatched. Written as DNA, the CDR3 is TGTGCCAGCAGTGAACAAAGGGGGCTCGGCTATGGCTACACCTTC. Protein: CASSEQRGLGYGYTF. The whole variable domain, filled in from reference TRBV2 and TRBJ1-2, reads EPEVTQTPSHQVTQMGQEVILRCVPISNHLYFYWYRQILGQKVEFLVSFYNNEISEKSEIFDDQFSVERPDGSNFTLKIRSTKLEDSAMYFCASSEQRGLGYGYTFGSGTRLTVV.

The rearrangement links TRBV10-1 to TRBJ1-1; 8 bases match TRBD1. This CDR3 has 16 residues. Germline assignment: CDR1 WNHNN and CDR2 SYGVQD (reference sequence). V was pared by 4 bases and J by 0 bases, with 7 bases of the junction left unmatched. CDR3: CASSAPQGGVNTEAFF. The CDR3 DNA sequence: TGCGCCAGCAGTGCCCCACAGGGGGGGGTGAACACTGAAGCTTTCTTT.

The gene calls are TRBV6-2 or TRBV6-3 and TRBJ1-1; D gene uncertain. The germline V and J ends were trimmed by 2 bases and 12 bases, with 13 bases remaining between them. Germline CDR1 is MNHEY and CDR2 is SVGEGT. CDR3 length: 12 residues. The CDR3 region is CASSYPSGGPFF. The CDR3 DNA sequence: TGTGCCAGCAGTTACCCCAGCGGAGGGCCTTTCTTT.

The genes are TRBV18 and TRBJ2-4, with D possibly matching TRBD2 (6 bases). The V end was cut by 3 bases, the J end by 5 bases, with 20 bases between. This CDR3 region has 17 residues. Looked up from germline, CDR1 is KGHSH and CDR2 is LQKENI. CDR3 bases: TGTGCCAGCTCACCTGCGGCGGGGTCCGGGGTAGAAAACATTCAGTACTTC. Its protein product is CASSPAAGSGVENIQYF.

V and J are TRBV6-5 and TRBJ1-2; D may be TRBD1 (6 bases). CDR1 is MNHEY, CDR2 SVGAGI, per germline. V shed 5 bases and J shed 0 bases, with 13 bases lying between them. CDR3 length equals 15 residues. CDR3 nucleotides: TGTGCCAGCAGTCAGGGAGGGGGTACTAACTATGGCTACACCTTC. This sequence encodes CASSQGGGTNYGYTF.

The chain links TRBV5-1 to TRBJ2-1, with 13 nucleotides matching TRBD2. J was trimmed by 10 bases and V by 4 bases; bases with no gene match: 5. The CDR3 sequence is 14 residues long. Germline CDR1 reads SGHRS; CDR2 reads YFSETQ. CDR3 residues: CASSEGLAGTEQFF. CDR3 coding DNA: TGCGCCAGCAGCGAGGGACTAGCGGGAACGGAGCAGTTCTTC.

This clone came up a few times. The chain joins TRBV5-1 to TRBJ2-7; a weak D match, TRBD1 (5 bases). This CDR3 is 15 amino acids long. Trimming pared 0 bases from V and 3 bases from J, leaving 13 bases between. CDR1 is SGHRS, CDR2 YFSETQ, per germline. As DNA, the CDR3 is TGCGCCAGCAGCTTGGAGGCCAGGGCGGTCTACGAGCAGTACTTC. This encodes CASSLEARAVYEQYF.

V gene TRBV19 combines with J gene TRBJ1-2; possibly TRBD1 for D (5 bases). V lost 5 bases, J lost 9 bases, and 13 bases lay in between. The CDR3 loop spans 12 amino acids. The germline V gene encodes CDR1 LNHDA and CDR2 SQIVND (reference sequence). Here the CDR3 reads CASSPDTRSYTF. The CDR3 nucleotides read TGTGCCAGTAGTCCGGACACGCGGAGCTACACCTTC.

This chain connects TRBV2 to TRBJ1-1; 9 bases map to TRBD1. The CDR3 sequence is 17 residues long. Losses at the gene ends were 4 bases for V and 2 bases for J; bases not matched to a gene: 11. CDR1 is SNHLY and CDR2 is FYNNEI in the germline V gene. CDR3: CASSGSVGQGGNTEAFF. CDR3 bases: TGTGCCAGCAGTGGAAGTGTGGGACAGGGTGGTAACACTGAAGCTTTCTTT.

The CDR3 is CASRGGVYEQYF. The DNA for the CDR3 is TGTGCCAGTCGAGGGGGGGTCTACGAGCAGTACTTC. The chain links TRBV19 to TRBJ2-7, with D perhaps TRBD2 (7 bases). Germline V lookup: CDR1 LNHDA, CDR2 SQIVND (reference sequence). CDR3 length: 12 amino acids. V was pared by 8 bases and J by 3 bases, with 11 bases between.

Written as DNA, the CDR3 is TGTGCCATCAGGACGCTAGACCCAGATACGCAGTATTTT. It codes for CAIRTLDPDTQYF. The gene calls are TRBV10-3 and TRBJ2-3; D remains ambiguous. V was shortened by 6 bases and J by 4 bases, with 11 bases between the two germline ends. The CDR3 has 13 residues. Germline V gene lookup returns CDR1 ENHRY and CDR2 SYGVKD.

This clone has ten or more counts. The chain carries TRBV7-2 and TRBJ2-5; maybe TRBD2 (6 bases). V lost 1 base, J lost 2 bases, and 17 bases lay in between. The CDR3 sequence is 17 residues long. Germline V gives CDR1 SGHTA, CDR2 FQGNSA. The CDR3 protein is CASSLGHGGGGQETQYF. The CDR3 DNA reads TGTGCCAGCAGCTTAGGGCACGGGGGAGGTGGGCAAGAGACCCAGTACTTC. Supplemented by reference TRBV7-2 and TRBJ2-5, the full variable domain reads GAGVSQSPSNKVTEKGKDVELRCDPISGHTALYWYRQSLGQGLEFLIYFQGNSAPDKSGLPSDRFSAERTGGSVSTLTIQRTQQEDSAVYLCASSLGHGGGGQETQYFGPGTRLLVL.

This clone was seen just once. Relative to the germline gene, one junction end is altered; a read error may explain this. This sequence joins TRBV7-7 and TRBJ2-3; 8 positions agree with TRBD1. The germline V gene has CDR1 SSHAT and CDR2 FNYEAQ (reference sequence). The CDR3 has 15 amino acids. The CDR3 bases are TGTGCTAGCAGCCTTGGGACAGGTGTCACAGATACGCAGTATTTT. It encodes CASSLGTGVTDTQYF.

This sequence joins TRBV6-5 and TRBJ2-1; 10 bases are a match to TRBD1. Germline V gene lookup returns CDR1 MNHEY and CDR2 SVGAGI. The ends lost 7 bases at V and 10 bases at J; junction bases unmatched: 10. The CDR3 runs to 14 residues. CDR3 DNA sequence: TGTGCCAGCACCCTAGTCCCGGGACAGGGGGAGCAGTTCTTC. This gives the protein CASTLVPGQGEQFF.

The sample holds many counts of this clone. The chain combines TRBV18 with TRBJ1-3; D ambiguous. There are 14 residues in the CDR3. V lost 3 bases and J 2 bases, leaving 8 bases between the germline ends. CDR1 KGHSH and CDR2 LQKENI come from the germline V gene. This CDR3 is CASSPEVAGNTIYF. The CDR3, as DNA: TGTGCCAGCTCACCGGAGGTAGCTGGAAACACCATATATTTT.

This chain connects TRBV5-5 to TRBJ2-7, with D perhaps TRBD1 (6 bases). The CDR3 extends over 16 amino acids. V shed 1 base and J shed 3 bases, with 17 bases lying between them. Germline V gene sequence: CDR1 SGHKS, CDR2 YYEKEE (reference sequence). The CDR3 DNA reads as TGTGCCAGCAGCTTGCCCCAGGGGCCTCCTTTCTACGAGCAGTACTTC. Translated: CASSLPQGPPFYEQYF.

The CDR3 DNA is TGTGCCAGCCTTCTCGGGGGGACTAGGGCCTACGAGCAGTACTTC. As protein: CASLLGGTRAYEQYF. The V call is TRBV6-5, the J call TRBJ2-7; 8 bases map to TRBD2. V shed 8 bases and J 2 bases; nucleotides not matched to a gene: 11. Germline V gives CDR1 MNHEY, CDR2 SVGAGI. The CDR3 totals 15 residues.

CDR3 DNA: TGCGCCAGCAGCCCCCAGGGTGGGACTGAAGCTTTCTTT. It codes for CASSPQGGTEAFF. The J gene is TRBJ1-1, the V gene TRBV5-1; D may be TRBD1 (5 bases). The CDR3 totals 13 residues. Germline CDR1 SGHRS, CDR2 YFSETQ. Trimming pared 4 bases from V and 5 bases from J, leaving 12 bases between.

The DNA of the CDR3 is TGCGCCAGCAGCCGTCTCAGGGGGCTCTCCTACGAGCAGTACTTC. Translation: CASSRLRGLSYEQYF. This chain connects TRBV4-3 to TRBJ2-7; 8 nucleotides line up with TRBD1. Per the germline V gene, CDR1 is LGHNA and CDR2 is YSLEER. The CDR3 consists of 15 residues. The V gene end was trimmed by 4 bases and the J gene end by 0 bases; junction bases not matched to a gene: 5.

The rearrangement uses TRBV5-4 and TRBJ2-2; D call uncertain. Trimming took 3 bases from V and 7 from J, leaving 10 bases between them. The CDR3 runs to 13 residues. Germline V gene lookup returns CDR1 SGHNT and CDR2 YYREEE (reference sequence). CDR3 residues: CASSSRFFGELFF. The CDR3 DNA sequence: TGTGCCAGCAGCTCCCGGTTTTTCGGGGAGCTGTTTTTT. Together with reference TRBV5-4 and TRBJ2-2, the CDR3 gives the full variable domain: ETGVTQSPTHLIKTRGQQVTLRCSSQSGHNTVSWYQQALGQGPQFIFQYYREEENGRGNFPPRFSGLQFPNYSSELNVNALELDDSALYLCASSSRFFGELFFGEGSRLTVL.

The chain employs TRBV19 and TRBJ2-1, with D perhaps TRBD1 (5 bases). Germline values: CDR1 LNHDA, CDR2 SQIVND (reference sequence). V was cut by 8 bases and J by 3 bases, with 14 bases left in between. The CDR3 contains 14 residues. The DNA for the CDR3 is TGTGCCAGTCGGGCCGACAGTGACTACAATGAGCAGTTCTTC. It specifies CASRADSDYNEQFF.

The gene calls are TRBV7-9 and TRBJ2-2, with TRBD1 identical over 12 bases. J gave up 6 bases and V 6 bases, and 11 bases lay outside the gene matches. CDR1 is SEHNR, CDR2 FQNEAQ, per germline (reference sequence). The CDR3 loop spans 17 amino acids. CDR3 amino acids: CASSPGQGADYAGELFF. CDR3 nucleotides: TGTGCCAGCAGTCCGGGACAGGGGGCTGATTACGCCGGGGAGCTGTTTTTT. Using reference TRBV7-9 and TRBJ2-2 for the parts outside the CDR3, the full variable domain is DTGVSQNPRHKITKRGQNVTFRCDPISEHNRLYWYRQTLGQGPEFLTYFQNEAQLEKSRLLSDRFSAERPKGSFSTLEIQRTEQGDSAMYLCASSPGQGADYAGELFFGEGSRLTVL.

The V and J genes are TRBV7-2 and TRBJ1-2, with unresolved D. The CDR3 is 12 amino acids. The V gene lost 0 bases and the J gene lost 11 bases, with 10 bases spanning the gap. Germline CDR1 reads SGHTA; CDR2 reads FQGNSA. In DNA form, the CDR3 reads TGTGCCAGCAGCTTAGCGTCGGCGGATTACACCTTC. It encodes CASSLASADYTF.

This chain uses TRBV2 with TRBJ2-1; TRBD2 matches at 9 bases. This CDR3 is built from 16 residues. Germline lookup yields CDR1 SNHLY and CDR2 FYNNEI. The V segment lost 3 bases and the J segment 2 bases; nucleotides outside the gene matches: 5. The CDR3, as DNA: TGTGCCAGCAGTGACGGGGCGGGAGGGCCCTACAATGAGCAGTTCTTC. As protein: CASSDGAGGPYNEQFF. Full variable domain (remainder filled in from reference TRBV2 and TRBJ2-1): EPEVTQTPSHQVTQMGQEVILRCVPISNHLYFYWYRQILGQKVEFLVSFYNNEISEKSEIFDDQFSVERPDGSNFTLKIRSTKLEDSAMYFCASSDGAGGPYNEQFFGPGTRLTVL.

CDR3 sequence reads: CASRRQDQTGELFF. The CDR3 coding sequence is TGTGCCAGCAGGCGACAGGATCAAACCGGGGAGCTGTTTTTT. The chain recombines TRBV6-5 with TRBJ2-2; possible D gene TRBD1, 6 bases. CDR1 is MNHEY, CDR2 SVGAGI, per germline. This CDR3 comprises 14 residues. V lost 6 bases and J 5 bases, leaving 13 bases between the germline ends.